This T cell receptor beta chain was retrieved from a study of T cells in Graves' hyperthyroidism and ophthalmopathy (dated by TCRdb to the late 2010s). Broadly, across the study: Peripheral blood samples were taken at initial diagnosis, before any treatment was given. To identify distinguishing TCR V-J signatures, a discovery cohort of some 99 patients was used, comprising 40 to 45 with Graves' ophthalmopathy and around 60 with stable Graves' hyperthyroidism. Whether ophthalmopathy could be predicted prospectively was tested in an independent validation cohort made up of about 20 hyperthyroidism patients plus 17 patients who later progressed to ophthalmopathy. The 100 discovery patients were randomly split 7:3 into training and test sets. In over five Graves' hyperthyroidism patients, the study also compared T-cell repertoires from thyroid tissue with T-cell repertoires from blood. After sampling, hyperthyroidism patients received methimazole starting at 30 mg daily, and ophthalmopathy patients received high-dose intravenous methylprednisolone. TCR Vbeta CDR3 sequencing of some 140 peripheral blood samples (around 45 ophthalmopathy, about 74 hyperthyroidism and around 17 progressor patients) is reported in the paper.

This clonotype was seen more than once but under ten times. Its antigen is unknown. One base away there is no much larger clone; base qualities are not given. The TCR beta CDR3 regions were amplified from the RNA transcripts. The TCR CDR3 was subjected to a first round of RT-PCR using the HTBI primer set and the Qiagen OneStep RT-PCR kit. The libraries were constructed in a second round of multiplex PCR and then size-selected and purified. The libraries were sequenced on an Illumina HiSeq2000 using paired-end 100 bp reads. The original pipeline was this. SOAPnuke was used to process the raw data, with reads discarded if the reads contained adapters or uncalled bases, had a mean Phred below 15, or lacked an exact constant-primer or identifier match. COPE v1.2.5 was used to merge high-quality paired reads, and clonotypes were defined as unique nucleotide sequences. MiTCR v1.1 was used to align clonotypes to the IMGT TRBV, TRBD and TRBJ reference segments. The analysis included only V-J combinations with a frequency above 0.0001, which together covered 99.2% of the repertoires. A TCS score was defined as the ratio between F50 (clonal expansion) and ExV (chaos), using BLOSUM62-based TCRdist between CDR3 peptides within each V-J. Welch's t-statistics and random forest reduced 500 to 550 V-J features to under 15, which were used in a naive Bayes classifier (R e1071). Starting from the raw public reads, TCRdb applied fastp trimming at Q25, assembled clones with MiXCR and retained in-frame beta chains. All rows with the same CDR3 protein become a single entry with the most common DNA and genes. TCRdb, rather than the study authors, made the V and J calls. In all, the sample holds some 560,000 distinct CDR3 sequences, and roughly 14% of those were seen once. The top ten constitute around 7.3% of the sample.

Results and caveats for the whole study, not just this receptor: A model built on a 13 V-J signature distinguished ophthalmopathy from stable hyperthyroidism, reaching about 88% sensitivity and around 81% specificity in cross-validation and 80%/75% in testing. Most expanded thyroid clonotypes (frequency above 0.001) were also detected in blood, suggesting blood repertoires may reflect thyroid immune responses. Sample size was not statistically predetermined, and blinding of investigators to group allocation was not performed. During validation, the model predicted progression to ophthalmopathy a median of approximately 6 months ahead of onset, with roughly 65% sensitivity and around 72% specificity.

Stable Graves' hyperthyroidism was defined as the absence of progression to ophthalmopathy over 18 months of follow-up. Hyperthyroidism patients were newly diagnosed, had a disease duration of under 2 months, and were aged 18 to 65 years. Exclusion was applied to patients with uncontrolled infections, other autoimmune diseases, pregnancy or lactation. Clinical symptoms, serum thyroxine and TRAb, thyroid ultrasound, and orbital computed tomography formed the basis for the diagnoses. PBMCs were separated from roughly 9.3 ml of fresh peripheral blood using Ficoll-Paque density gradient centrifugation. Total RNA was extracted using Trizol reagent, and RNA quality was assessed on an Agilent 2100 Bioanalyzer. In the germline V gene, CDR1 corresponds to SNHLY and CDR2 to FYNNEI. The V end loses 3 bases and the J end loses 1 base, and a stretch of 8 bases separates them. Including cysteine and phenylalanine, the CDR3 has 14 amino acids. Just the 42-base CDR3 DNA is kept, in frame starting at base 1.

Sequencing input: blood. The origin of this receptor is a woman aged 25 to 39 with Graves' hyperthyroidism. The chain is encoded by TRBV2 joined to TRBJ2-3; the D gene identity is not certain. The DNA sequence is as follows: TGTGCCAGCAGTGAGAGTAGCCGCACAGATACGCAGTATTTT. This encodes CASSESSRTDTQYF.